Listed here are 19 T cell receptor beta chains from one sample, sequenced in a study of brain T cells in children with intractable seizures (TCRdb year 2021). This specimen's time point label, per the study, means: resected brain tissue, or blood drawn just prior to surgery. The library was produced with the immunoSEQ multiplex PCR assay. Here the immuneACCESS table is served through TCRdb, limited to in-frame sequences with V and J called. Missing clones are a known gap in these copies; in checked studies unresolved V genes cover under half, and the rest lacks a known reason. The sample table records 80,000 or so clones; approximately 90% of these occur just once. 20% to 25% of the sample is in the top ten clones. Sequenced here: peripheral blood, sampled at surgery. The receptors were gathered from a girl aged 2 to 9 with Rasmussen encephalitis and intractable seizures.

The chain recombines TRBV5-4 with TRBJ2-5; 10 nucleotides line up with TRBD1. V lost 3 bases, J lost 2 bases, and 13 bases stayed unmatched. The CDR3 length is 18 residues. Germline V CDR1 and CDR2: SGHNT, YYREEE (reference sequence). In nucleotides, the CDR3 is TGTGCCAGCAGCTCCTTGGGCGACAGGGGGCCGAGACAAGAGACCCAGTACTTC. It specifies CASSSLGDRGPRQETQYF. Variable domain in full (rest from reference TRBV5-4 and TRBJ2-5): ETGVTQSPTHLIKTRGQQVTLRCSSQSGHNTVSWYQQALGQGPQFIFQYYREEENGRGNFPPRFSGLQFPNYSSELNVNALELDDSALYLCASSSLGDRGPRQETQYFGPGTRLLVL.

The CDR3 coding sequence is TGTGCCAGCAGCTTGGAGGGGGCGGATGAGACCCAGTACTTC. Translating gives CASSLEGADETQYF. V usage is TRBV5-5 and J usage is TRBJ2-5, with 7 bases matching TRBD1. The J segment lost 5 bases and the V segment lost 0 bases, leaving 4 bases of the junction unmatched. Germline loops: CDR1 SGHKS, CDR2 YYEKEE (reference sequence). The CDR3 consists of 14 residues. The full variable domain, in which reference TRBV5-5 and TRBJ2-5 provide the parts outside the CDR3, is DAGVTQSPTHLIKTRGQQVTLRCSPISGHKSVSWYQQVLGQGPQFIFQYYEKEERGRGNFPDRFSARQFPNYSSELNVNALLLGDSALYLCASSLEGADETQYFGPGTRLLVL.

The V and J genes are TRBV6-1 and TRBJ1-5; 9 nucleotides match TRBD1. The CDR3 consists of 15 residues. Germline values: CDR1 MNHNS, CDR2 SASEGT. With V trimmed by 3 bases and J by 2 bases, 2 bases remained unmatched. In DNA, the CDR3 is TGTGCCAGCAGTGATTGGACAGGGGGCAATCAGCCCCAGCATTTT. Residues: CASSDWTGGNQPQHF.

The chain is built from TRBV6-5 and TRBJ2-3, with D perhaps matching TRBD2 (5 bases). Looked up from germline, CDR1 is MNHEY and CDR2 is SVGAGI. This CDR3 contains 12 residues. With 6 bases removed from V and 9 bases from J, the gap between germline ends came to 13 bases. CDR3 sequence reads: CASRSPPGTQYF. The CDR3 nucleotides are TGTGCCAGCAGATCCCCCCCGGGGACGCAGTATTTT.

The chain has TRBV7-6 and TRBJ2-1; D may be TRBD2 (5 bases). CDR1 is SGHVS, CDR2 FNYEAQ, per germline. Trimming left V 5 bases short and J 4 bases short, with 15 bases between. The CDR3 loop spans 15 amino acids. The CDR3 spells CASSRTSIPYNEQFF. CDR3 sequence (DNA): TGTGCCAGCAGCCGTACTAGTATCCCTTACAATGAGCAGTTCTTC.

The V call is TRBV5-4, the J call TRBJ2-1; 8 bases align to TRBD1. Germline-derived CDR1 and CDR2 are SGHNT and YYREEE (reference sequence). With V trimmed by 2 bases and J by 8 bases, 6 bases remained unmatched. This CDR3 spans 14 amino acids. CDR3 amino acids: CASSLRTGSDEQFF. The CDR3 DNA follows: TGTGCCAGCAGCTTACGGACAGGGAGTGATGAGCAGTTCTTC.

As DNA, the CDR3 is TGTGCCAGCAGCTTAAGGGGTGGGGAGCAGTTCTTC. Amino acid sequence: CASSLRGGEQFF. The rearrangement links TRBV5-6 to TRBJ2-1, with D perhaps matching TRBD1 (5 bases). CDR3 size: 12 residues. V lost 2 bases, J lost 10 bases, and 10 bases lay in between. Germline V gene sequence: CDR1 SGHDT, CDR2 YYEEEE.

This clone was counted between two and nine times. The rearrangement uses TRBV9 and TRBJ1-4, with 9 bases identical to TRBD1. The CDR3 is 14 amino acids. Germline V gene lookup returns CDR1 SGDLS and CDR2 YYNGEE. Trimming at V came to 4 bases and at J to 5 bases, leaving 3 bases not matched to a gene. The CDR3 here is CASSIGQGNEKLFF. The CDR3 nucleotides are TGTGCCAGCAGCATAGGACAGGGGAATGAAAAACTGTTTTTT.

This clone came up once. The chain uses TRBV5-1 and TRBJ2-1, with D perhaps matching TRBD2 (6 bases). Between the trimmed V and J ends, which lost 8 bases and 8 bases, there was a span of 20 bases. The CDR3 totals 14 residues. Per the germline V gene, CDR1 is SGHRS and CDR2 is YFSETQ. For the CDR3, the DNA is TGCGCCAGAAAAACGGGAGAAGGATACGATGAGCAGTTCTTC. Amino acids: CARKTGEGYDEQFF.

V gene TRBV12-3 or TRBV12-4 combines with J gene TRBJ1-2; 7 bases align to TRBD1. After removal of 6 bases from V and 4 bases from J, the junction contained 5 bases not matched to a gene. This CDR3 is built from 13 residues. CDR3 DNA: TGTGCCAGCAGCCAGGGACAGATCTATGGCTACACCTTC. Protein sequence: CASSQGQIYGYTF.

The chain joins TRBV18 to TRBJ1-1; D possibly corresponds to TRBD1 (6 bases). From germline, CDR1 is KGHSH and CDR2 LQKENI. V lost 0 bases and J lost 4, with 15 bases in between. The CDR3 has 16 residues. The CDR3 loop reads CASSPPQTGTATEAFF. Written as DNA, the CDR3 is TGTGCCAGCTCACCACCTCAGACAGGAACCGCCACTGAAGCTTTCTTT.

CDR3 coding DNA: TGTGCCAGCAGCTCAAGGTCGCTGGGGAACGAAAAACTGTTTTTT. Protein product: CASSSRSLGNEKLFF. The chain employs TRBV11-3 and TRBJ1-4; no firm D call. The CDR3 loop spans 15 amino acids. V dropped 4 bases and J dropped 8 bases, with 17 bases sitting between them. Germline V gene data show CDR1 as SGHNT and CDR2 as YENEEA.

This clone has just one count. V usage is TRBV6-5 and J usage is TRBJ1-3, with a tentative D call TRBD1 (6 bases). CDR3 length: 14 amino acids. Germline lookup yields CDR1 MNHEY and CDR2 SVGAGI. Trimming took off 6 bases at V and 2 bases at J, with 11 bases between the two ends. CDR3 sequence (DNA): TGTGCCAGCAGGACACAGGGAACTGGAAACACCATATATTTT. Translation: CASRTQGTGNTIYF.

V is TRBV2 and J is TRBJ2-7, with D maybe TRBD1 (5 bases). Germline V gene sequence: CDR1 SNHLY, CDR2 FYNNEI. Trimming took off 2 bases at V and 3 bases at J, with 8 bases between the two ends. The CDR3 contains 13 residues. CDR3 protein: CASSETGRYEQYF. CDR3 bases: TGTGCCAGCAGTGAAACAGGTCGCTACGAGCAGTACTTC.

The rearrangement links TRBV7-3 to TRBJ2-3; no definite D call. Germline CDR1 SGHTA, CDR2 FQGTGA. V dropped 2 bases and J dropped 3 bases, with 9 bases sitting between them. The CDR3 runs 14 residues. As DNA, the CDR3 is TGTGCCAGCAGCTTAGAGGTTAAGACAGATACGCAGTATTTT. This encodes CASSLEVKTDTQYF.

This clone qualifies as medium-sized. A read error may account for a junction end that differs from germline. This chain joins TRBV10-2 and TRBJ2-7, with 10 nucleotides matching TRBD2. The CDR3 spans 16 residues. Germline V gene lookup returns CDR1 WSHSY and CDR2 SAAADI. In DNA, the CDR3 is TGCGCCAGCAGCCCTACTAGCGGGGCCCCCTCCAACGAGCAGTACTTC. It translates to CASSPTSGAPSNEQYF.

V gene TRBV14 combines with J gene TRBJ2-2; TRBD1 aligns across 9 bases. CDR3 length: 15 amino acids. CDR1 is SGHDN and CDR2 is FVKESK in the germline V gene. The trim removed 3 bases at V and 2 bases at J, leaving 1 base unmatched. The CDR3 is CASSQDRGNTGELFF. The CDR3 region has the DNA TGTGCCAGCAGCCAGGACAGGGGTAACACCGGGGAGCTGTTTTTT.

The rearrangement uses TRBV2 and TRBJ1-2; no definite D call. The CDR3 is made up of 11 amino acids. The germline V gene has CDR1 SNHLY and CDR2 FYNNEI. V was shortened by 3 bases and J by 4 bases, with 3 bases between the two germline ends. CDR3 bases: TGTGCCAGCAGTGAGGCCTATGGCTACACCTTC. Amino acids: CASSEAYGYTF.

The chain joins TRBV30 to TRBJ1-5; TRBD1 might be the D (5 bases). Trimming pared 1 base from V and 5 bases from J, leaving 9 bases between. The CDR3 runs 13 residues. Germline CDR1 reads GTSNPN; CDR2 reads SVGIG (reference sequence). The CDR3 loop reads CAWSAGGDQPQHF. The CDR3 coding sequence is TGTGCCTGGAGTGCGGGGGGGGATCAGCCCCAGCATTTT. Using reference TRBV30 and TRBJ1-5 for the parts outside the CDR3, the full variable domain is SQTIHQWPATLVQPVGSPLSLECTVEGTSNPNLYWYRQAAGRGLQLLFYSVGIGQISSEVPQNLSASRPQDRQFILSSKKLLLSDSGFYLCAWSAGGDQPQHFGDGTRLSIL.